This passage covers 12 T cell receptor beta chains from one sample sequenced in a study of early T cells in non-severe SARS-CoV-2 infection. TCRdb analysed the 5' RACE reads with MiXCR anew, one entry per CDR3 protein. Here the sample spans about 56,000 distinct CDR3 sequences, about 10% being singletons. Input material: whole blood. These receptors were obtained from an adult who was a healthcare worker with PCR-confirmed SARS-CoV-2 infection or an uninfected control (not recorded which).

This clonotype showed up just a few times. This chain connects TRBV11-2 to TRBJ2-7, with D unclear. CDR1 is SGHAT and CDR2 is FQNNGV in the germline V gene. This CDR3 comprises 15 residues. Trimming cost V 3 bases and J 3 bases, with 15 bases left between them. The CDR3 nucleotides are TGTGCCAGCAGCTTCCAAGTGTCAGCCTTCTACGAGCAGTACTTC. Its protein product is CASSFQVSAFYEQYF.

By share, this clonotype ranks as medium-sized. DNA of the CDR3: TGTGCCAGCAGTTGGACGGGACCCGGAGAAGAATACAATGAGCAGTTCTTC. This codes for CASSWTGPGEEYNEQFF. The V and J genes are TRBV27 and TRBJ2-1, with D possibly called TRBD1 or TRBD2 (5 bases each). V lost 4 bases, J lost 4 bases, and 20 bases lay in between. Per germline, CDR1 MNHEY and CDR2 SMNVEV (reference sequence). This CDR3 contains 17 residues.

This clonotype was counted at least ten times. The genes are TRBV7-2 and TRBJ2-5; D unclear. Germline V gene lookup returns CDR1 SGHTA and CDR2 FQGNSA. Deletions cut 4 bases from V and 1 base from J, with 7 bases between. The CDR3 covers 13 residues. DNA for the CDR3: TGTGCCAGCAGCTCCTCCCCCCAAGAGACCCAGTACTTC. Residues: CASSSSPQETQYF.

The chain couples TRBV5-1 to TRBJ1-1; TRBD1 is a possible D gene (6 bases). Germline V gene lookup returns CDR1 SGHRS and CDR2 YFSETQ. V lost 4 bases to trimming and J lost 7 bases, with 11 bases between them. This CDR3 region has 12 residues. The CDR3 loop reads CASSVQGNEAFF. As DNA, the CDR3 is TGCGCCAGCAGCGTACAGGGAAATGAAGCTTTCTTT.

CDR3 in amino acids: CASSPFHTSSYEQYF. Here the CDR3 DNA reads TGTGCCAGCAGCCCGTTCCACACCTCTTCCTACGAGCAGTACTTC. The chain uses TRBV7-3 and TRBJ2-7; D is uncertain. Trimming shortened V by 5 bases and J by 1 base, and 15 bases separated the two germline ends. The CDR3 has 15 amino acids. The V gene's germline CDR1 is SGHTA and CDR2 FQGTGA.

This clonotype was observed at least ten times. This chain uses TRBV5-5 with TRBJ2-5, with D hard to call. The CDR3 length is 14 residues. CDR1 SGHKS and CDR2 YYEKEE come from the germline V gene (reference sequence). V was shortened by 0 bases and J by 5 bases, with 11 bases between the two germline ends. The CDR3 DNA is TGTGCCAGCAGCTTGGCCTACGTGGAGGAGACCCAGTACTTC. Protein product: CASSLAYVEETQYF.

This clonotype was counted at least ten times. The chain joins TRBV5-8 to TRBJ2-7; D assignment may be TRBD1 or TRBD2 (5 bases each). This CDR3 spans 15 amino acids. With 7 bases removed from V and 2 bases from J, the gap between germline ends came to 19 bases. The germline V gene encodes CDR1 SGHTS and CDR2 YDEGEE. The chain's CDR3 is CASGHHGAGTYEQYF. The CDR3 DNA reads TGTGCCAGCGGCCACCACGGGGCCGGCACCTACGAGCAGTACTTC.

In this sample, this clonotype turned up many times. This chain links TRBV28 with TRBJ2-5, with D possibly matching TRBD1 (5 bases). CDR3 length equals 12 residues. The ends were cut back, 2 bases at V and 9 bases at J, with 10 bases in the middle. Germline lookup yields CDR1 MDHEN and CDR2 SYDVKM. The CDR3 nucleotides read TGTGCCAGCAGTTTAATCCAGGGTTCCCAGTACTTC. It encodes CASSLIQGSQYF.

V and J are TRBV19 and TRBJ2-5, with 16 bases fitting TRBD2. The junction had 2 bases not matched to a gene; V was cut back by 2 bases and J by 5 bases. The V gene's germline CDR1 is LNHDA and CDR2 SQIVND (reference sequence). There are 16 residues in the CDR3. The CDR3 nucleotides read TGTGCCAGTAGTATATCGGGACTAGCGGGAGGGGAGACCCAGTACTTC. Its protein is CASSISGLAGGETQYF.

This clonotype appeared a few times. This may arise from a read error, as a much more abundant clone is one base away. The CDR3 coding sequence is TGTGCCAGCAGCGTGTCGTGGTACTACAATGAGCAGTTCTTC. Encoded protein: CASSVSWYYNEQFF. The chain joins TRBV9 to TRBJ2-1; D is undetermined. The CDR3 runs to 14 residues. CDR1 SGDLS and CDR2 YYNGEE come from the germline V gene. V shed 2 bases and J shed 3 bases, with 9 bases lying between them.

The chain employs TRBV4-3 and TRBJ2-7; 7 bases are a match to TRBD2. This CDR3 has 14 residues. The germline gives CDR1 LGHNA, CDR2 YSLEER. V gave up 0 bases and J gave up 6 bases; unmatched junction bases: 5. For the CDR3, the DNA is TGCGCCAGCAGCCAAGATGGACTAGTTGGCGAGCAGTACTTC. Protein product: CASSQDGLVGEQYF.

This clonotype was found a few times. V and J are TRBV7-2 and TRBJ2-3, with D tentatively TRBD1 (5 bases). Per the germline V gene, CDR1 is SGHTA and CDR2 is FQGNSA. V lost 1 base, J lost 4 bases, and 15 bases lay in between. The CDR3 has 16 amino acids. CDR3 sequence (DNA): TGTGCCAGCAGCTTAGTGTCTGCAGGGTTTGCAGATACGCAGTATTTT. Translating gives CASSLVSAGFADTQYF. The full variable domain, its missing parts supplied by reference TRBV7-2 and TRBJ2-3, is GAGVSQSPSNKVTEKGKDVELRCDPISGHTALYWYRQSLGQGLEFLIYFQGNSAPDKSGLPSDRFSAERTGGSVSTLTIQRTQQEDSAVYLCASSLVSAGFADTQYFGPGTRLTVL.